This T cell receptor (beta chain) was documented in a study of T-cell memory formation after mild COVID-19. V shed 6 bases and J 1 base; nucleotides not matched to a gene: 3. The CDR3 extends over 15 amino acids. Germline lookup yields CDR1 MNHEY and CDR2 SVGAGI. TCRdb used MiXCR to reprocess the 5' RACE reads, holding one entry per CDR3 protein. Among hundreds of thousands of distinct CDR3 sequences listed, under 20% were seen once. Source material: PBMCs or a T cell subset sorted from them (not recorded which). The chain has TRBV6-5 and TRBJ2-2, with 9 bases fitting TRBD1. The receptor comes from an adult woman who had mild COVID-19 (a few samples of this study predate the infection). Cell type and time point are not known. CDR3 sequence (DNA): TGTGCCAGCAGGCAGGACAGGGGGAACACCGGGGAGCTGTTTTTT. Amino acid sequence: CASRQDRGNTGELFF.